This TCR beta chain was found in a study of beta chain features in type 1 diabetes. Study details: There was similarity between patients and healthy donors in age, gender and cell yields.

Concerning this clone itself: Its specificity is unknown.

This CDR3 has 17 amino acids. V was cut by 6 bases and J by 0 bases, with 22 bases left in between. Per germline, CDR1 SGHDT and CDR2 YYEEEE. TCRB transcripts that were expressed got sequenced, as all of the isolated RNA had been reverse transcribed. Data came from immunoSEQ multiplex PCR; TCRdb stores just in-frame clones and leaves some out. The sample holds under 500,000 clones, roughly 31% seen once. Study-wide points: A PCR bias possibly favoring shorter templates would apply equally to patients and controls. Type 1 diabetes patients had VDJ junctions that carried fewer insertions and more deletions.

Sorting of CD4+ naive, central memory, regulatory and stem cell-like memory cells was performed via CD45RO/CCR7/CD25/CD127/CD95/CD27. This clonotype was sampled from a man in his late teens or twenties in good health. Input material: naive CD4+ T cells from blood. The chain employs TRBV5-6 and TRBJ2-7; D may be TRBD2 (6 bases). Here the CDR3 reads CASTHSRGAGFSYEQYF. The CDR3, as DNA: TGTGCCAGCACGCATTCTCGCGGAGCGGGTTTCTCCTACGAGCAGTACTTC.